This T cell receptor (beta chain) derives from a study of cytomegalovirus exposure and HLA in healthy donors. Comments on this clone: What it binds is not known.

The PCR was carried out with 60 Vbeta primers and 13 Jbeta primers. This table comes from immunoSEQ multiplex PCR, and its TCRdb copy is limited to in-frame clones, with some not included. In the table there are 180,000 or so clones, about 80% of which are singletons. Findings and limits, study-wide: Testing in vitro showed a few CMV-associated chains specific for CMV antigens.

CDR3 size: 15 residues. V shed 0 bases and J shed 1 base, with 8 bases lying between them. Germline-derived CDR1 and CDR2 are SGHRS and YFSETQ. The TCR comes from a man aged 45-60 years in good health and CMV-seropositive. The chain combines TRBV5-1 with TRBJ2-1; D ambiguous. Sequenced input: PBMCs. This chain's CDR3 is CASSLASSSYNEQFF. CDR3 DNA sequence: TGCGCCAGCAGCTTGGCCTCTTCGTCCTACAATGAGCAGTTCTTC.